Following are 2 T cell receptor beta chains from one sample sequenced in a study of blood T cell repertoires in COVID-19. The assay was immunoSEQ multiplex PCR, and TCRdb's table has in-frame clones only and misses some. The table lists over 300,000 clones, 86% of them singletons. Sequencing was carried out using peripheral blood. The receptors derive from a woman between 45 and 60 years old with acute or convalescent COVID-19.

V is TRBV4-2 and J is TRBJ1-3; 7 nucleotides match TRBD1. V dropped 3 bases and J dropped 3; count of bases not matched to a gene: 8. The germline gives CDR1 LGHNA, CDR2 YNFKEQ. This CDR3 is 16 amino acids long. Here the CDR3 reads CASSHNRGRSGNTIYF. DNA for the CDR3: TGTGCCAGCAGCCATAACAGGGGAAGGAGTGGAAACACCATATATTTT.

The gene calls are TRBV5-1 and TRBJ2-7, with 7 positions matching TRBD1. CDR3 length equals 15 residues. The V gene end was trimmed by 4 bases and the J gene end by 4 bases; junction bases not matched to a gene: 11. CDR1 is SGHRS, CDR2 YFSETQ, per germline. The CDR3 bases are TGCGCCAGCAGCGGCTTCCGGGACAGAGGATACGAGCAGTACTTC. It specifies CASSGFRDRGYEQYF.